Shown below are 20 T cell receptor beta chains from a single sample sequenced in a study of TIL therapy for anti-PD-1-resistant metastatic lung cancer. The immunoSEQ assay was v3. The table came from immunoSEQ multiplex PCR; TCRdb's copy has only in-frame clones and leaves some out. The sample includes some 90,000 clones, about 71% seen only once; the top ten take 9.5% to 12%. Specified time point: pre-treatment sample, taken before nivolumab and TIL therapy. The tumor samples were excised metastases, mostly pleural nodules or supraclavicular lymph nodes. The sample was tumor tissue, taken at baseline. These receptors were taken from a person aged 25 to 80 with non-small cell lung cancer.

A single count supports this clone. This sequence joins TRBV30 and TRBJ2-1, with TRBD1 matching 8 bases. Looked up from germline, CDR1 is GTSNPN and CDR2 is SVGIG (reference sequence). This CDR3 region has 17 residues. V shed 3 bases, J shed 10 bases, and the junction held 20 bases outside the gene matches. The CDR3 loop reads CAWSPDRGGRGFREQFF. The CDR3 DNA is TGTGCCTGGAGCCCCGACAGGGGTGGGAGAGGTTTTCGGGAGCAGTTCTTC. Looking up the rest from reference TRBV30 and TRBJ2-1 gives the full variable domain: SQTIHQWPATLVQPVGSPLSLECTVEGTSNPNLYWYRQAAGRGLQLLFYSVGIGQISSEVPQNLSASRPQDRQFILSSKKLLLSDSGFYLCAWSPDRGGRGFREQFFGPGTRLTVL.

A few counts support this clone. The chain recombines TRBV30 with TRBJ1-6; weak D call: TRBD1 (6 bases). V was pared by 5 bases and J by 4 bases, with 18 bases between. CDR3 length: 16 residues. The V gene's germline CDR1 is GTSNPN and CDR2 SVGIG (reference sequence). DNA of the CDR3: TGTGCCTGGCTGGCCGAGGACAGAGAATATAATTCACCCCTCCACTTT. Encoded protein: CAWLAEDREYNSPLHF.

In this sample, this clone turned up a few times. The chain joins TRBV6-5 to TRBJ2-7; D is possibly TRBD2 (5 bases). The CDR3 extends over 15 amino acids. Germline lookup yields CDR1 MNHEY and CDR2 SVGAGI. V was shortened by 5 bases and J by 0 bases, with 14 bases between the two germline ends. CDR3 nucleotide sequence: TGTGCCAGCAGTAAAATAGCGATCAGCTCCTACGAGCAGTACTTC. The encoded protein is CASSKIAISSYEQYF.

The chain recombines TRBV11-2 with TRBJ2-7; D remains unclear. Between the trimmed V and J ends, which lost 5 bases and 0 bases, there was a span of 8 bases. The CDR3 is 13 amino acids. Per the germline V gene, CDR1 is SGHAT and CDR2 is FQNNGV. The CDR3 sequence is CASSLTYSYEQYF. CDR3 DNA sequence: TGTGCCAGCAGCCTGACATACTCCTACGAGCAGTACTTC. The complete variable domain, with remaining parts taken from reference TRBV11-2 and TRBJ2-7, reads EAGVAQSPRYKIIEKRQSVAFWCNPISGHATLYWYQQILGQGPKLLIQFQNNGVVDDSQLPKDRFSAERLKGVDSTLKIQPAKLEDSAVYLCASSLTYSYEQYFGPGTRLTVT.

The chain employs TRBV9 and TRBJ1-1, with D possibly being TRBD1 (5 bases). Germline V CDR1 and CDR2: SGDLS, YYNGEE. The V end lost 2 bases, the J end lost 0 bases, and 14 bases lay between the germline ends. The CDR3 contains 16 residues. The CDR3 sequence is CASSVDLGVMNTEAFF. CDR3 in DNA: TGTGCCAGCAGCGTTGACTTGGGGGTCATGAACACTGAAGCTTTCTTT. Full variable domain (missing parts from reference TRBV9 and TRBJ1-1): DSGVTQTPKHLITATGQRVTLRCSPRSGDLSVYWYQQSLDQGLQFLIQYYNGEERAKGNILERFSAQQFPDLHSELNLSSLELGDSALYFCASSVDLGVMNTEAFFGQGTRLTVV.

The genes are TRBV7-9 and TRBJ1-6; 9 bases match TRBD1. The germline V gene has CDR1 SEHNR and CDR2 FQNEAQ (reference sequence). V gave up 5 bases and J gave up 8 bases; unmatched junction bases: 7. The CDR3 consists of 15 residues. CDR3 DNA sequence: TGTGCCAGCAGCCCCACAGGGGGCACTGATTCACCCCTCCACTTT. Protein: CASSPTGGTDSPLHF.

In this sample, this clone turned up a few times. The J gene is TRBJ1-1, the V gene TRBV30; D not resolved. From germline, CDR1 is GTSNPN and CDR2 SVGIG (reference sequence). V lost 0 bases, J lost 4 bases, and 9 bases lay in between. The CDR3 is 13 amino acids. The CDR3 coding sequence is TGTGCCTGGAGTGTGGTGGAGGGCACTGAAGCTTTCTTT. Protein sequence: CAWSVVEGTEAFF.

A word on this clone: The same CDR3 also results from other DNA sequences found in this sample. The chain is built from TRBV4-1 and TRBJ2-3; 14 nucleotides align to TRBD2. The CDR3 totals 16 residues. Germline CDR1 reads MGHRA; CDR2 reads YSYEKL. The ends lost 3 bases at V and 1 base at J; junction bases unmatched: 0. The CDR3 sequence is CASSQGLAGGTDTQYF. CDR3 DNA sequence: TGCGCCAGCAGCCAGGGACTAGCGGGAGGCACAGATACGCAGTATTTT.

The rearrangement links TRBV18 to TRBJ1-1, with TRBD1 matching over 9 bases. The V and J ends lost 6 bases and 11 bases, in that order; junction bases with no gene match: 4. Germline V gene lookup returns CDR1 KGHSH and CDR2 LQKENI. The CDR3 extends over 11 amino acids. In nucleotides, the CDR3 is TGTGCCAGCTCTGGGGACAGGGAGGCTTTCTTT. Protein: CASSGDREAFF.

This clone has only a few counts. V usage is TRBV10-3 and J usage is TRBJ1-6; the match to TRBD1 covers 7 bases. CDR1 ENHRY and CDR2 SYGVKD come from the germline V gene. This CDR3 region has 14 residues. V dropped 10 bases and J dropped 0; count of bases not matched to a gene: 3. The CDR3 loop reads CATRGSSYNSPLHF. CDR3 nucleotides: TGTGCCACCAGGGGGAGCTCCTATAATTCACCCCTCCACTTT.

This clone was recorded a few times. The rearrangement uses TRBV15 and TRBJ2-1; 14 bases line up with TRBD2. The germline CDR1 and CDR2 sequences are LNHNV and YYDKDF (reference sequence). V was clipped by 3 bases and J by 9 bases; unmatched bases: 4. The CDR3 consists of 15 residues. The CDR3 coding sequence is TGTGCCACCAGCAGGGGACTAGCGGGAGATGGTGAGCAGTTCTTC. This translates into CATSRGLAGDGEQFF.

The chain carries TRBV30 and TRBJ1-2, with D uncertain. Germline lookup yields CDR1 GTSNPN and CDR2 SVGIG (reference sequence). The CDR3 runs 12 residues. V lost 2 bases and J lost 2, with 6 bases in between. The CDR3 here is CAWSIANYGYTF. Here the CDR3 DNA reads TGTGCCTGGAGTATAGCCAACTATGGCTACACCTTC.

V usage is TRBV28 and J usage is TRBJ2-7; tentatively, D is TRBD2 (5 bases). Germline V gives CDR1 MDHEN, CDR2 SYDVKM. The germline V and J ends were trimmed by 7 bases and 3 bases, with 16 bases remaining between them. The CDR3 has 14 amino acids. DNA of the CDR3: TGTGCCAGCATCTCCGCCGGGGTCCGCTACGAGCAGTACTTC. This translates into CASISAGVRYEQYF.

This clone came up once. The chain carries TRBV11-3 and TRBJ2-7, with 8 positions matching TRBD2. CDR1 and CDR2 (germline): SGHNT, YENEEA. This CDR3 region has 15 residues. V shed 5 bases, J shed 4 bases, and the junction held 10 bases outside the gene matches. CDR3 sequence (DNA): TGTGCCAGCAGCCCGGGCGGGGGGCGCGAATACGAGCAGTACTTC. Protein sequence: CASSPGGGREYEQYF.

V usage is TRBV24-1 and J usage is TRBJ2-5; a possible D gene is TRBD1 (8 bases). V gave up 4 bases and J gave up 7 bases, with 21 bases separating them. CDR3 length equals 16 residues. Germline-derived CDR1 and CDR2 are KGHDR and SFDVKD. CDR3 nucleotide sequence: TGTGCCACCAGTGACCCCCGGGACAGGAGGGAGGGGACCCAGTACTTC. Its translation: CATSDPRDRREGTQYF.

This chain joins TRBV2 and TRBJ2-3; TRBD2 agrees at 10 bases. The length of the CDR3 is 14 residues. Looked up from germline, CDR1 is SNHLY and CDR2 is FYNNEI. V lost 7 bases, J lost 4 bases, and 5 bases stayed unmatched. For the CDR3, the DNA is TGTGCCAGCAAGAGCGGGGGGGCTGCAGATACGCAGTATTTT. It yields the protein CASKSGGAADTQYF.

The rearrangement uses TRBV3-1 (or the pseudogene TRBV3-2) and TRBJ2-1; TRBD2 matches 7 bases. The CDR3 has 15 residues. Germline V lookup: CDR1 LGHDT, CDR2 YNNKEL (reference sequence). Unmatched junction bases numbered 9, after V lost 1 base and J lost 9 bases. CDR3 DNA: TGTGCCAGCAGCCAAGGCATGCTAGCGGCTGCTGAGCAGTTCTTC. It is translated as CASSQGMLAAAEQFF.

In its sample, this clone ranks as medium-sized (0.01 to 0.1%). The chain links TRBV7-2 to TRBJ2-1, with 10 bases matching TRBD1. Germline trimming cut 0 bases from V and 12 bases from J; bases unmatched to any gene: 5. CDR3 length: 14 amino acids. CDR1 is SGHTA, CDR2 FQGNSA, per germline. CDR3 protein: CASSLAPDRGRQFF. CDR3 in DNA: TGTGCCAGCAGCTTAGCACCGGACAGGGGGAGGCAGTTCTTC. The variable domain in full, with the rest retrieved from reference TRBV7-2 and TRBJ2-1, is GAGVSQSPSNKVTEKGKDVELRCDPISGHTALYWYRQSLGQGLEFLIYFQGNSAPDKSGLPSDRFSAERTGGSVSTLTIQRTQQEDSAVYLCASSLAPDRGRQFFGPGTRLTVL.

The J gene is TRBJ2-1, the V gene TRBV11-2; D possibly corresponds to TRBD1 (6 bases). This CDR3 spans 14 amino acids. Germline-derived CDR1 and CDR2 are SGHAT and FQNNGV. Trimming removed 2 bases from V and 4 bases from J, with 9 bases in between. The DNA of the CDR3 is TGTGCCAGCAGCTTAAGTCAGGGGTACAATGAGCAGTTCTTC. It specifies CASSLSQGYNEQFF.

The CDR3: CAIRDRTSGPTDTQYF. The CDR3 bases are TGTGCCATAAGGGATCGGACTAGCGGACCCACAGATACGCAGTATTTT. V gene TRBV10-3 combines with J gene TRBJ2-3, with 10 bases aligning to TRBD2. Germline V gene sequence: CDR1 ENHRY, CDR2 SYGVKD. The CDR3 covers 16 residues. V was pared by 9 bases and J by 2 bases, with 11 bases of the junction left unmatched.